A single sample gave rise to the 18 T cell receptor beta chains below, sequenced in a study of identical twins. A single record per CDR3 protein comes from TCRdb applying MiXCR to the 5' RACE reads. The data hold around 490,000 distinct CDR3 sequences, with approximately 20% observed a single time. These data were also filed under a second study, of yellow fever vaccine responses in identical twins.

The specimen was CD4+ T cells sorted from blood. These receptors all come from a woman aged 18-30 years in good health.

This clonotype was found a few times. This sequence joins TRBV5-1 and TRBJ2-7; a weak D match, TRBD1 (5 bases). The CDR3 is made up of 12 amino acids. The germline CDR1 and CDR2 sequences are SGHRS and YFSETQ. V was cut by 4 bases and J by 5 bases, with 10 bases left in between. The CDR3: CASSGRADEQYF. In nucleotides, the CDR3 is TGCGCCAGCAGCGGCAGGGCTGACGAGCAGTACTTC.

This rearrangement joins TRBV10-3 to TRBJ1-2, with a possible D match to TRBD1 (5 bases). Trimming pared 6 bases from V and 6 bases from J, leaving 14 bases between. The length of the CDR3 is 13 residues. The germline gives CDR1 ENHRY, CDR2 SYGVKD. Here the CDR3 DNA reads TGTGCCATCAGCTCGGGGGGGTACGATGGCTACACCTTC. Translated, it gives CAISSGGYDGYTF.

The CDR3 sequence: CAISESTRNGGELFF. For the CDR3, the DNA is TGTGCCATCAGTGAGTCCACTAGGAACGGCGGGGAGCTGTTTTTT. The chain carries TRBV10-3 and TRBJ2-2; D possibly corresponds to TRBD2 (5 bases). The germline V gene has CDR1 ENHRY and CDR2 SYGVKD. CDR3 length equals 15 residues. The V end was cut by 0 bases, the J end by 7 bases, with 12 bases between.

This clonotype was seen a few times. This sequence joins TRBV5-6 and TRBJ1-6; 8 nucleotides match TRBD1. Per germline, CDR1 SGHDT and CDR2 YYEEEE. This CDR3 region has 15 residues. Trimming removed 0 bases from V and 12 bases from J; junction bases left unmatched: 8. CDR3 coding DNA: TGTGCCAGCAGCTTGGGGAGCAGCAGGGGGCGACCCCTCCACTTT. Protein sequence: CASSLGSSRGRPLHF.

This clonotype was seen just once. The CDR3: CASSRRERVHEQYF. Here the CDR3 DNA reads TGTGCCAGCAGCCGCCGGGAGAGGGTGCACGAGCAGTACTTC. This chain links TRBV5-6 with TRBJ2-7; a weak D match, TRBD2 (6 bases). Germline values: CDR1 SGHDT, CDR2 YYEEEE. The CDR3 covers 14 residues. Deletions cut 4 bases from V and 5 bases from J, with 16 bases between.

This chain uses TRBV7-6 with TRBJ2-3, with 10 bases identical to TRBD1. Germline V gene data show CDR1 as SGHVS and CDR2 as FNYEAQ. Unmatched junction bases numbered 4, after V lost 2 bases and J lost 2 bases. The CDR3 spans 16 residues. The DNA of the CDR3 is TGTGCCAGCAGCTTAACGGGACAGGGGTCCACAGATACGCAGTATTTT. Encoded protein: CASSLTGQGSTDTQYF.

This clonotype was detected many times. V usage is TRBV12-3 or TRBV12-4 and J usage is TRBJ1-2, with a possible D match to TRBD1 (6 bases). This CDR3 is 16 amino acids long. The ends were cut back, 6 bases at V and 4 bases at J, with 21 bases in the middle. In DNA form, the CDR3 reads TGTGCCAGCAGCCCCATGGGGGGGGCGCCCGGCTATGGCTACACCTTC. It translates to CASSPMGGAPGYGYTF.

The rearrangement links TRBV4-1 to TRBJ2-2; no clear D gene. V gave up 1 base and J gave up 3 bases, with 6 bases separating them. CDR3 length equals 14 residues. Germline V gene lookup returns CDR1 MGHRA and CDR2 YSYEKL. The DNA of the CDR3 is TGCGCCAGCAGCCAAGTACGGTACACCGGGGAGCTGTTTTTT. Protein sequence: CASSQVRYTGELFF.

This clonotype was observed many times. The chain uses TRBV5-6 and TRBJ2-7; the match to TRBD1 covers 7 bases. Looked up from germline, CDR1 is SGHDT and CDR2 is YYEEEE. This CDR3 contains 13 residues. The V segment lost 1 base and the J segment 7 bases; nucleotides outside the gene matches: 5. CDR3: CASSLSGTVEQYV. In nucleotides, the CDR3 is TGTGCCAGCAGCTTGTCCGGGACAGTGGAGCAGTACGTC.

The CDR3 reads CAISGASGGVKTGELFF. In DNA, the CDR3 is TGTGCCATCAGTGGGGCCAGCGGGGGCGTGAAGACCGGGGAGCTGTTTTTT. The chain joins TRBV10-3 to TRBJ2-2; 8 bases are shared with TRBD2. Germline V gene data show CDR1 as ENHRY and CDR2 as SYGVKD. CDR3 length: 17 amino acids. Trimming cost V 4 bases and J 5 bases; bases outside gene matches: 12.

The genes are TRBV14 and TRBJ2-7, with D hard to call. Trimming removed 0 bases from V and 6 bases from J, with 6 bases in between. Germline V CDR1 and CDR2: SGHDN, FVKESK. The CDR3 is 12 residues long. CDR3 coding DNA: TGTGCCAGCAGCCAAGATCGGCTCGAGCAGTACTTC. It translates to CASSQDRLEQYF.

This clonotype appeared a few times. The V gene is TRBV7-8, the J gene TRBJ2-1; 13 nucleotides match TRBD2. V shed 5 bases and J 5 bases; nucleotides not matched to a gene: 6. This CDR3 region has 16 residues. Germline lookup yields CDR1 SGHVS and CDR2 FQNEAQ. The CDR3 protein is CASSPFGLAGDNEQFF. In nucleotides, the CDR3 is TGTGCCAGCAGCCCGTTTGGACTAGCGGGAGACAATGAGCAGTTCTTC.

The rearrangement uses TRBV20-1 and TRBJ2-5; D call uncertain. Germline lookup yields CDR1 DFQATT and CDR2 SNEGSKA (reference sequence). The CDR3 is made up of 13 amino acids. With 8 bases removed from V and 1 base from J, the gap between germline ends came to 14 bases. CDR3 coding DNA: TGCAGTTCCCTATGGGGATTCCAAGAGACCCAGTACTTC. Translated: CSSLWGFQETQYF.

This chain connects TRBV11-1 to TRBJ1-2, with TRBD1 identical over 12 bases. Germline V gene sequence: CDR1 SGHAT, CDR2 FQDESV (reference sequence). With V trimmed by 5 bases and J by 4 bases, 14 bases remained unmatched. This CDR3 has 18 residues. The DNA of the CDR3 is TGTGCCAGCAGCCATCTGGCGGGACAGGGGGCGGCACTCTATGGCTACACCTTC. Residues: CASSHLAGQGAALYGYTF.

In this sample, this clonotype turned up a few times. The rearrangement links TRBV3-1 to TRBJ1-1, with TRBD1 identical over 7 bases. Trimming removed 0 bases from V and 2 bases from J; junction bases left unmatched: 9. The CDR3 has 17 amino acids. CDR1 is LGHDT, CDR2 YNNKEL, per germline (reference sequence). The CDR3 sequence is CASSQETAWTGNTEAFF. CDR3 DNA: TGTGCCAGCAGCCAAGAAACCGCATGGACAGGCAACACTGAAGCTTTCTTT.

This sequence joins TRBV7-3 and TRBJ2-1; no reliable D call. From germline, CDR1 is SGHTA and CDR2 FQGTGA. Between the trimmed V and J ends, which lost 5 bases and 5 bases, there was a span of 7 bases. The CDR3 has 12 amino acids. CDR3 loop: CASSAQNNEQFF. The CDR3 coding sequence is TGTGCCAGCAGCGCCCAGAACAATGAGCAGTTCTTC.

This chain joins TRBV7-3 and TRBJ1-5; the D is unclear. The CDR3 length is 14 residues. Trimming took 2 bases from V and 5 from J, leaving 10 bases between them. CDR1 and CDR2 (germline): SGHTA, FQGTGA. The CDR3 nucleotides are TGTGCCAGCAGCTTACGCCCGGGAGATCAGCCCCAGCATTTT. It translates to CASSLRPGDQPQHF.

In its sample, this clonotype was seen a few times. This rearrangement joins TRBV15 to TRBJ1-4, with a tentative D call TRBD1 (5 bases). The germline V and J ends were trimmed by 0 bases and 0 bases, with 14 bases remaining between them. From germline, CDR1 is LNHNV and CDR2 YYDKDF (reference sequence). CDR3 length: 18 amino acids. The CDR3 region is CATSRDRPGIATNEKLFF. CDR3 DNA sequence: TGTGCCACCAGCAGAGATCGTCCAGGGATTGCAACTAATGAAAAACTGTTTTTT.